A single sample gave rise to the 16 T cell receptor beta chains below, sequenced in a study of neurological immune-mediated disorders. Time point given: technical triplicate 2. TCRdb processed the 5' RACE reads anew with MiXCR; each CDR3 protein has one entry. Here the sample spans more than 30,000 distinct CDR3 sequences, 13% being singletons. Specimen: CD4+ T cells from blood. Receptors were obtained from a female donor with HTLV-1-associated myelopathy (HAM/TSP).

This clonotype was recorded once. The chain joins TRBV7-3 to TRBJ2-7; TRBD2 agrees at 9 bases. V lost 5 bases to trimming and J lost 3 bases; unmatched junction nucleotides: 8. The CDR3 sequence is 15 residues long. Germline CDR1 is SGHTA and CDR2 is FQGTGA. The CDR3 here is CASSIGTSLNYEQYF. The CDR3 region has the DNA TGTGCCAGCAGCATTGGGACTAGCTTGAACTACGAGCAGTACTTC.

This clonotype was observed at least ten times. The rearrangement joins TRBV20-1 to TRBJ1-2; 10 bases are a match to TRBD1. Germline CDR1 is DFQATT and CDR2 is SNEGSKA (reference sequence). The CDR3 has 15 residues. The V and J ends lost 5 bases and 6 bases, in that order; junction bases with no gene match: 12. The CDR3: CSAVRPGQGLDGYTF. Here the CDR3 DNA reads TGCAGTGCTGTACGGCCGGGACAGGGGTTGGATGGCTACACCTTC.

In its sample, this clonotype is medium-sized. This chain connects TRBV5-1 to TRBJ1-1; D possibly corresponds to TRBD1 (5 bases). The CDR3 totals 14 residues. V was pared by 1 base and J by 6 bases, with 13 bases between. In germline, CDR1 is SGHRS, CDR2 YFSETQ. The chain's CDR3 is CASSLLTEPSEAFF. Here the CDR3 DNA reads TGCGCCAGCAGCTTGTTGACAGAACCCTCTGAAGCTTTCTTT. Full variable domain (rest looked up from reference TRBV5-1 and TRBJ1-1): KAGVTQTPRYLIKTRGQQVTLSCSPISGHRSVSWYQQTPGQGLQFLFEYFSETQRNKGNFPGRFSGRQFSNSRSEMNVSTLELGDSALYLCASSLLTEPSEAFFGQGTRLTVV.

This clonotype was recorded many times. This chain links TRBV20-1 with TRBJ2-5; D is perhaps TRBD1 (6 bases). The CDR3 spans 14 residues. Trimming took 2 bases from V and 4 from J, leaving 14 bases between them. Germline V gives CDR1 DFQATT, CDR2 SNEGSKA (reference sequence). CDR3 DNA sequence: TGCAGTGCTAGACCCACAGGGCTTCGAGAGACCCAGTACTTC. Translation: CSARPTGLRETQYF.

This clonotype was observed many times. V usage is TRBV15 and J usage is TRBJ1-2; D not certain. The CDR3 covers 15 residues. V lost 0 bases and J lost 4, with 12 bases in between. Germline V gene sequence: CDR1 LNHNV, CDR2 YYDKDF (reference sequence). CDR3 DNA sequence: TGTGCCACCAGCAGAGAGGGTACACGGTTCTATGGCTACACCTTC. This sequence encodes CATSREGTRFYGYTF.

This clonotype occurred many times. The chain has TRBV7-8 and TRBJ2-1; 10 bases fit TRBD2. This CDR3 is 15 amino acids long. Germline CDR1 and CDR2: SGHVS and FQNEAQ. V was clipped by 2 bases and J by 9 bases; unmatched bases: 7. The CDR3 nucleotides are TGTGCCAGCAGCTTATTGGCTAGCGGGAGTTTTGAGCAGTTCTTC. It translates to CASSLLASGSFEQFF.

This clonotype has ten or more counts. CDR3 nucleotides: TGTGCCAGCAGTTTATCGCGAGGGTTGGGGACCCAGTACTTC. This gives the protein CASSLSRGLGTQYF. The chain joins TRBV27 to TRBJ2-5; a weak D match, TRBD2 (5 bases). Between the trimmed V and J ends, which lost 0 bases and 7 bases, there was a span of 12 bases. CDR3 length: 14 amino acids. In germline, CDR1 is MNHEY, CDR2 SMNVEV (reference sequence).

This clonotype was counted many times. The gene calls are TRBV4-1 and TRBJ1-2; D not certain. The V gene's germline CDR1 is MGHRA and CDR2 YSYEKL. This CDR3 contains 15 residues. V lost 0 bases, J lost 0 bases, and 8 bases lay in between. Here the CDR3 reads CASSQELTSNYGYTF. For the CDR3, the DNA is TGCGCCAGCAGCCAAGAGTTAACTTCTAACTATGGCTACACCTTC.

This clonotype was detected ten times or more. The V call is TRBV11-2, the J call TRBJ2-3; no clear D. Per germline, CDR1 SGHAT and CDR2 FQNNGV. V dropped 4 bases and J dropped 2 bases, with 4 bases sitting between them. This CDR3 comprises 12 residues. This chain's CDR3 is CASSYHTDTQYF. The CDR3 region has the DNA TGTGCCAGCAGCTACCACACAGATACGCAGTATTTT.

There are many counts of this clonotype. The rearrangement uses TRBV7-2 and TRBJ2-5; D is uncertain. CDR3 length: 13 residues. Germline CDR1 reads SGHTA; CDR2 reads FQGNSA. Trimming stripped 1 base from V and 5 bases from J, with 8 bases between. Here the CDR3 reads CASSLGVRETQYF. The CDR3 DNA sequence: TGTGCCAGCAGCTTAGGGGTCAGGGAGACCCAGTACTTC.

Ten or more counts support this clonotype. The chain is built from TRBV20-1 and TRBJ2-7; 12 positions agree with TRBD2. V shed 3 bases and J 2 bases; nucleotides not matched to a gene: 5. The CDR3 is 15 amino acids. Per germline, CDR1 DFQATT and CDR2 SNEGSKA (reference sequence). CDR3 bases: TGCAGTGCTAGTGGACTAGCGGGGAGAACCTACGAGCAGTACTTC. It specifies CSASGLAGRTYEQYF.

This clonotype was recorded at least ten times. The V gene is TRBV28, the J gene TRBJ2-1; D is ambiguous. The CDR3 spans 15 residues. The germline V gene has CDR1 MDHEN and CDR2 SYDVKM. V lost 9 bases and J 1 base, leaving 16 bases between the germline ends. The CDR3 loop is CASNPHSDSYNEQFF. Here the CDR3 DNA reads TGTGCCAGTAACCCCCACTCGGATTCCTACAATGAGCAGTTCTTC.

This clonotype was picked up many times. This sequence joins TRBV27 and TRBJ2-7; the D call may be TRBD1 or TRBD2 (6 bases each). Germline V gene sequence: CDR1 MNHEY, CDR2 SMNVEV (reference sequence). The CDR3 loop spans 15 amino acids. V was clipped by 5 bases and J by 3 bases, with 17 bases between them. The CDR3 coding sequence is TGTGCCAGCAGTCCCAGAAGGGGGGCCGACTACGAGCAGTACTTC. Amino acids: CASSPRRGADYEQYF.

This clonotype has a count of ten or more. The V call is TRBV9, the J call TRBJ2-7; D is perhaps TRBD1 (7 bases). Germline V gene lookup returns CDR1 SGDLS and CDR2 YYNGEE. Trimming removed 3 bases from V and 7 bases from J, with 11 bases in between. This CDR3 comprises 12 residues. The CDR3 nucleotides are TGTGCCAGCAGCGGTCAGGGGGGAGAGCAGTACTTC. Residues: CASSGQGGEQYF. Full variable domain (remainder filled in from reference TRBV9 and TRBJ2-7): DSGVTQTPKHLITATGQRVTLRCSPRSGDLSVYWYQQSLDQGLQFLIQYYNGEERAKGNILERFSAQQFPDLHSELNLSSLELGDSALYFCASSGQGGEQYFGPGTRLTVT.

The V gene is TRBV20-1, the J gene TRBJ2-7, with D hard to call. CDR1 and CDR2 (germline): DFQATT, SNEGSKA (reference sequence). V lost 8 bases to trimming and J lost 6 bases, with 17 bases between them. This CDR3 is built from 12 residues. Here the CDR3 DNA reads TGCAGTACCGTGTTTCTGGAACTCGAGCAGTACTTC. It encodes CSTVFLELEQYF.

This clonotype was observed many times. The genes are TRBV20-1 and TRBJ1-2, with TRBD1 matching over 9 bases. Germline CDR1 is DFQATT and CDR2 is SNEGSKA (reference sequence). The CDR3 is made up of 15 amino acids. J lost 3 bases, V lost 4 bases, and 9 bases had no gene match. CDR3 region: CSATGTGLVDYGYTF. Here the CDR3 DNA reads TGCAGTGCTACCGGGACAGGGTTGGTGGACTATGGCTACACCTTC.